A selection of T cell receptor beta chains follows, all from one sample in a study of technical replicates of blood from a handful of donors. Some clones are missing from TCRdb's copy, which holds only in-frame ones; the method was immunoSEQ multiplex PCR. The sample lists roughly 100,000 clones, around 96% seen once, with roughly 0.33% in the top ten. The sample taken for sequencing was T cells isolated from PBMCs. The receptors originated from a human donor in good health. Each CDR3 is given with its conserved first and last residue. The D gene is left open where the match is weak. Size is stated for part of the rows, as once, few or many counts, or as a class when the clone is expanded.

TRBD1	TRBV7-9	.	TRBJ2-3	TGTGCCAGCAGCCACGGGGACAGAAAAGATACGCAGTATTTT	CASSHGDRKDTQYF
.	TRBV11-3	.	TRBJ1-1	TGTGCCAGCAGCTCACGACAGGAGAACACTGAAGCTTTCTTT	CASSSRQENTEAFF
TRBD1	TRBV14	.	TRBJ1-2	TGTGCCAGCAGCCCAGGGGGCCTGTATGGCTACACCTTC	CASSPGGLYGYTF
TRBD2	TRBV11-3	.	TRBJ2-7	TGTGCCAGCAGCTCCAGGACTAGCGGGAGTGAGCAGTACTTC	CASSSRTSGSEQYF
.	TRBV9	.	TRBJ2-3	TGTGCCAGCAGCGTCCACAACCCTAGCACAGATACGCAGTATTTT	CASSVHNPSTDTQYF
.	TRBV4-3	.	TRBJ1-2	TGCGCCAGCAGCCAAACAGGGATTCACTATGGCTACACCTTC	CASSQTGIHYGYTF
TRBD1	TRBV6-5	.	TRBJ1-1	TGTGCCAGCAGTCGGCTAGGGGGCATCGGTGAAGCTTTCTTT	CASSRLGGIGEAFF
TRBD2	TRBV19	.	TRBJ2-3	TGTGCCACGATAGCGGGGGACACAGATACGCAGTATTTT	CATIAGDTDTQYF
.	TRBV5-1	.	TRBJ1-5	TGCGCCAGCAGCTTGGTTACGGGTGGTCAGCCCCAGCATTTT	CASSLVTGGQPQHF
.	TRBV5-4	.	TRBJ2-1	TGTGCCAGCAGCCGTAGCCTAGCGTCGAGCTCCTACAATGAGCAGTTCTTC	CASSRSLASSSYNEQFF
.	TRBV15	.	TRBJ2-7	TGTGCCACCAGCTCTATCGGACAGAGAATATCCTACGAGCAGTACTTC	CATSSIGQRISYEQYF
TRBD1	TRBV30	.	TRBJ2-7	TGTGCCTGGAGTGTAGGACAGGCGAACGAGCAGTACTTC	CAWSVGQANEQYF
TRBD2	TRBV30	once	TRBJ2-7	TGTGCCTGGAGTGGTGGTTCCGTGACTAGCGGATACGAGCAGTACTTC	CAWSGGSVTSGYEQYF
.	TRBV5-1	.	TRBJ1-5	TGCGCCAGCAGCCCGGGACAACCCAATCAGCCCCAGCATTTT	CASSPGQPNQPQHF
TRBD1	TRBV7-9	.	TRBJ1-1	TGTGCCAGCAGCTCGGGACAGACGAACACTGAAGCTTTCTTT	CASSSGQTNTEAFF
.	TRBV6-4	.	TRBJ1-2	TGTGCCAGCAGTGAGGATTCAGGCGTCTTTAACTATGGCTACACCTTC	CASSEDSGVFNYGYTF
.	TRBV28	.	TRBJ1-2	TGTGCCAGCAGTTTTCCGGGGGAGGACTATGGCTACACCTTC	CASSFPGEDYGYTF
.	TRBV4-3	.	TRBJ1-4	TGCGCCAGCAGCCAAGATAGAAATGAAAAACTGTTTTTT	CASSQDRNEKLFF
.	TRBV5-1	.	TRBJ2-7	TGCGCCAGCAGCTCCACCTACGAGCAGTACTTC	CASSSTYEQYF
.	TRBV9	.	TRBJ2-1	TGTGCCAGCAGCGTAAGGGGTAACTACAATGAGCAGTTCTTC	CASSVRGNYNEQFF
TRBD1	TRBV7-2	.	TRBJ1-2	TGTGCCAGCAGCTTAGCCGGGACAGGAGGCTATGGCTACACCTTC	CASSLAGTGGYGYTF
TRBD1	TRBV28	.	TRBJ1-3	TGTGCCAGCTTTGAGGGACAGGGACCTCGCTCTGGAAACACCATATATTTT	CASFEGQGPRSGNTIYF
TRBD1	TRBV7-8	.	TRBJ1-2	TGTGCCAGCAGCTCCGACAGGGTAGGAGGCTACACCTTC	CASSSDRVGGYTF
TRBD2	TRBV4-3	.	TRBJ2-7	TGCGCCAGCAGCCAAGCCGGGGGAGGGTCCTACGAGCAGTACTTC	CASSQAGGGSYEQYF
.	TRBV27	.	TRBJ2-7	TGTGCCAGCAGTTTCACAGGCGGCTCCTACGAGCAGTACTTC	CASSFTGGSYEQYF
.	TRBV5-1	.	TRBJ2-7	TGCGCCAGCAGCTTGAGAACAGGAGACCTCTACGAGCAGTACTTC	CASSLRTGDLYEQYF
TRBD2	TRBV10-1	.	TRBJ2-7	TGCGCCAGCAGTGAGTCGAAGCGGGAATCAACCTACGAGCAGTACTTC	CASSESKRESTYEQYF
.	TRBV29-1	few	TRBJ2-7	TGCAGCGCCTTGGACACTTACGAGCAGTACTTC	CSALDTYEQYF
.	TRBV18	.	TRBJ2-3	TGTGCCAGCTCACCACCAGGAGAGACAGGTGTTTCAGATACGCAGTATTTT	CASSPPGETGVSDTQYF
TRBD1	TRBV7-8	once	TRBJ2-7	TGTGCCAGCAGCCGGGACAGCTCCTACGAGCAGTACTTC	CASSRDSSYEQYF
.	TRBV10-3	few	TRBJ2-1	TGTGCCATCATGGACTCGCGGGACAATGAGCAGTTCTTC	CAIMDSRDNEQFF
.	TRBV18	.	TRBJ2-7	TGTGCCAGCTCAACCGGACAGGGGCTAAATTATAATAGCGGGACTTACTACGAGCAGTACTTC	CASSTGQGLNYNSGTYYEQYF
.	TRBV5-1	.	TRBJ2-7	TGCGCCAGCAGCTTCCGTCTTCAAGCGGGTCGCGAGCAGTACTTC	CASSFRLQAGREQYF
.	TRBV27	.	TRBJ2-5	TGTGCCAGCAGCCTCGGCTACGGGGGGCGGCAAGAGACCCAGTACTTC	CASSLGYGGRQETQYF
TRBD1	TRBV28	.	TRBJ1-4	TGTGCCAGTACCGACAGGGTTGACGAAAAACTGTTTTTT	CASTDRVDEKLFF
.	TRBV2	.	TRBJ1-2	TGTGCCAGCAGACTTGCCCAGGGTAGCTACACCTTC	CASRLAQGSYTF
TRBD2	TRBV6-4	.	TRBJ2-3	TGTGCCAGCACCGAGGAGCGGGAGGGCCCTAGCACAGATACGCAGTATTTT	CASTEEREGPSTDTQYF
.	TRBV5-6	.	TRBJ1-4	TGTGCCAGCAGCTTGGACCAAGACAGTTTCGCAACTAATGAAAAACTGTTTTTT	CASSLDQDSFATNEKLFF
.	TRBV9	.	TRBJ2-7	TGTGCCAGCAGCGTAGCTTTGGGGAGCAACGCCTACGAGCAGTACTTC	CASSVALGSNAYEQYF
.	TRBV12-2	.	TRBJ1-1	TGTGCAAGTCGCTCTAGACAGTCAATGAACACTGAAGCTTTCTTT	CASRSRQSMNTEAFF
.	TRBV28	.	TRBJ2-7	TGTGCCAGCAGTTACGACAGTACCTACGAGCAGTACTTC	CASSYDSTYEQYF
.	TRBV7-2	.	TRBJ2-2	TGTGCCAGCAGCTTAAGAGCTGCCGGGGAGCTGTTTTTT	CASSLRAAGELFF
.	TRBV2	.	TRBJ2-7	TGTGCCAGCAGTGAAGGACATACCTACGAGCAGTACTTC	CASSEGHTYEQYF
TRBD2	TRBV4-2	.	TRBJ2-1	TGTGCCAGCAGCCCATTTCTTGGACTAGACAACAATGAGCAGTTCTTC	CASSPFLGLDNNEQFF
TRBD2	TRBV6-6	.	TRBJ2-7	TGTGCCAGCAGTTCCCCTGGCCTAGCGGGTAGGAGCGAGCAGTACTTC	CASSSPGLAGRSEQYF
TRBD1	TRBV13	.	TRBJ2-7	TGTGCCAGCAGCTACCCCGGGACAGGGGTCGACGAGCAGTACTTC	CASSYPGTGVDEQYF
TRBD1	TRBV4-3	.	TRBJ2-2	TGCGCCAGCAGCCCTTGGACAGGGGGCGGGGAGCTGTTTTTT	CASSPWTGGGELFF
TRBD1	TRBV10-3	.	TRBJ2-5	TGTGCCATCAGTACCCGGGACAGGGGTCTACCGGAGACCCAGTACTTC	CAISTRDRGLPETQYF
TRBD2	TRBV13	.	TRBJ2-3	TGTGCCAGCAGCCCCGGGGGGAGGGAAGATACGCAGTATTTT	CASSPGGREDTQYF
.	TRBV29-1	.	TRBJ1-2	TGCAGCGTTAATGTAGTCTGGGGCGGCTACACCTTC	CSVNVVWGGYTF
TRBD2	TRBV5-1	.	TRBJ2-1	TGCGCCAGCAGCTTGGTTAGCGGGAGAAGCGACAATGAGCAGTTCTTC	CASSLVSGRSDNEQFF
.	TRBV6-5	.	TRBJ1-2	TGTGCCAGCAGCCGACCAGGGGCAGCTTATGGCTACACCTTC	CASSRPGAAYGYTF
TRBD1	TRBV5-4	.	TRBJ1-1	TGTGCCAGCTCCAGGGGGACAGGGCAAAACACTGAAGCTTTCTTT	CASSRGTGQNTEAFF